This T cell receptor beta chain was documented in a study of shared clonotypes between healthy human individuals. Donors, without exception, were Caucasian adults residing in Nashville, Tennessee. The CDR3 spans 10 residues. The germline gives CDR1 SQVTM, CDR2 ANQGSEA. V was trimmed by 8 bases and J by 14 bases, leaving 18 bases between them. This clone was recorded many times. The assay used deep level. The authors distributed each subset's genomic DNA evenly over several immunoSEQ plates. In the authors' workflow: In the immunoSEQ data, sequences were junction-only and lacked quality scores, so filtering differed. The protocol was immunoSEQ multiplex PCR, while the TCRdb copy is restricted to in-frame clones and leaves out a portion. The V and J calls and clone size come from that table; D and trimming were worked out from the DNA. The repertoire holds about 100,000 clones, with roughly 45% as singletons.

The clonotype comes from a woman between 35 and 50 years old in good health. Some clones in this sample may be carry-over from other donors' samples. What was sequenced was PBMCs. The gene calls are TRBV29-1 and TRBJ1-2; D uncertain. CDR3 loop: CSLRMAAGTF. The CDR3 DNA reads as TGCAGCCTACGAATGGCGGCGGGGACCTTC.